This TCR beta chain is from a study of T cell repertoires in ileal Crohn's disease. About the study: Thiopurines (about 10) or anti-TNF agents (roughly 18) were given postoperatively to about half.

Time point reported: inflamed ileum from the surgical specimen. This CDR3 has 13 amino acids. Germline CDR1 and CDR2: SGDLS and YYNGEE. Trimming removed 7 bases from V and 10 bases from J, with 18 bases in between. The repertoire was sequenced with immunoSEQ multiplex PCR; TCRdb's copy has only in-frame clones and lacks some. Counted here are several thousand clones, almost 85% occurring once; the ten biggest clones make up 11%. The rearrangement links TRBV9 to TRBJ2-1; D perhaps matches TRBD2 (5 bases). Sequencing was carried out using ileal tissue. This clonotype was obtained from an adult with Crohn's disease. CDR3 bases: TGTGCCAGCTCCGTTGGCGGGTCCGTGGAGCAGTTCTTC. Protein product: CASSVGGSVEQFF.